This T cell receptor beta chain was obtained from a study of vaccination effects on CD4 cells after COVID-19. TCRdb's copy holds only in-frame clones and misses some; the assay was immunoSEQ multiplex PCR. Altogether some 68,000 clones are present, roughly 72% being singletons, with the ten largest covering roughly 3.9%. As to this clone: Its target is not known.

ViraFEST assay sequencing came after antigen-specific CD4+ T cells were expanded with viral peptide pools. Following 10 days of culture, CD4+ T cells were isolated. Previously uninfected by SARS-CoV-2, the vaccine recipients also showed negative nucleocapsid antibodies. The sequence was obtained from a human donor who received a COVID-19 vaccine. The material sequenced was CD4+ T cells from PBMCs cultured with HCoV-OC43 spike peptides, taken before COVID-19 vaccination. Subset denoted: HCoV-OC43 spike overlapping peptide pool stimulation.

CDR3 bases: TGTGCCAGCAGCCCGAGGATGCCCCCGGCGACCGGAAACACCATATATTTT. Amino acid sequence: CASSPRMPPATGNTIYF. J is TRBJ1-3 and V is TRBV3-1 (or the pseudogene TRBV3-2); D unclear. Trimming shortened V by 4 bases and J by 4 bases, and 20 bases separated the two germline ends. This CDR3 region has 17 residues. CDR1 is LGHDT and CDR2 is YNNKEL in the germline V gene (reference sequence).